The sequence of this T cell receptor (beta chain) was determined in a study of blood T cell repertoires in COVID-19. Study-wide context: Sample material is recorded as cDNA or gDNA derived from T cells, B-cell-depleted T cells, or PBMCs.

Authors' analysis steps: How many nucleated cells were present was estimated from reference gene primer amplification. TCRdb keeps only in-frame clones here, not all; method: immunoSEQ multiplex PCR. The V and J calls and clone size are taken from that table; D and trimming were inferred from the DNA. The repertoire holds 200,000 to 300,000 clones, 83% seen once, with 3.6% in the top ten. Everyone who took part was roughly 18 to 89 years old, and they came from 20 to 25 US areas. All exposed participants met a person with COVID-19 within 2 weeks before entering the study. The CDR3 has 17 residues. V shed 5 bases, J shed 3 bases, and the junction held 11 bases outside the gene matches. CDR1 is KGHSH and CDR2 is LQKENI in the germline V gene.

The rearrangement uses TRBV18 and TRBJ1-5, with 9 bases that match TRBD1. This TCR was recovered from a middle-aged woman who had been exposed to COVID-19. The sequenced material came from PBMCs or T cells enriched from blood (not recorded which). The CDR3 spells CASSMNPGQGVNQPQHF. The CDR3, as DNA: TGTGCCAGCTCAATGAATCCGGGACAGGGCGTCAATCAGCCCCAGCATTTT.